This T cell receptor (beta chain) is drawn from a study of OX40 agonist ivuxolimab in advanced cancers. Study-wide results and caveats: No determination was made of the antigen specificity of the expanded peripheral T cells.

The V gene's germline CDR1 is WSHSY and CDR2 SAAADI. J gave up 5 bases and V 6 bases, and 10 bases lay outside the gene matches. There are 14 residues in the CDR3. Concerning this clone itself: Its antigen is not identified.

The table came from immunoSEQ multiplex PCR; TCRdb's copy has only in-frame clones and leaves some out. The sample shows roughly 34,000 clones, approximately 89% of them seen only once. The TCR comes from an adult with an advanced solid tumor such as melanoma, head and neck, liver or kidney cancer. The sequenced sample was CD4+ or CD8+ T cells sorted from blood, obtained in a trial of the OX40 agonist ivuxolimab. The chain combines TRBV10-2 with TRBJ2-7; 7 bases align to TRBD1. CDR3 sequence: CASRETGPFNEQYF. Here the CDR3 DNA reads TGCGCCAGCAGGGAGACAGGGCCCTTCAACGAGCAGTACTTC.